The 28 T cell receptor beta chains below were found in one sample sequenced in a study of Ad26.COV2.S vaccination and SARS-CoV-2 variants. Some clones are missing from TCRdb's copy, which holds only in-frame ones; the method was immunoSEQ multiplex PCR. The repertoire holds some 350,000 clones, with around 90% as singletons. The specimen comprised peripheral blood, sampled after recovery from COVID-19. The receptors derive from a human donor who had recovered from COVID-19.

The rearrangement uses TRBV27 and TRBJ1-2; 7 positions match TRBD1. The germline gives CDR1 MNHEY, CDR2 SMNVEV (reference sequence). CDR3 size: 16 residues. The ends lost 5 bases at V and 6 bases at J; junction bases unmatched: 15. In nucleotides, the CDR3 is TGTGCCAGCAGTCCTAGGGGGCGATTAGAGTGGGATGGCTACACCTTC. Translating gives CASSPRGRLEWDGYTF.

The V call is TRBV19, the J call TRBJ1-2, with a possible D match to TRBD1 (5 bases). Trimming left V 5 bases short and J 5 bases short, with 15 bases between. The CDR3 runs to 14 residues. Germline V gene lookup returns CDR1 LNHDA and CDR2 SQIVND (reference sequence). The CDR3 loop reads CASSPEGRGYGYTF. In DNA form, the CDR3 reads TGTGCCAGTAGTCCAGAGGGGAGAGGGTATGGCTACACCTTC.

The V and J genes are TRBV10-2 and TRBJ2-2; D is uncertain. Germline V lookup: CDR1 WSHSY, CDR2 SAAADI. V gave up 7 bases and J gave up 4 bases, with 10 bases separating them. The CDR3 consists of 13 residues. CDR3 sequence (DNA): TGCGCCAGCATTGGGCGCGGCACCGGGGAGCTGTTTTTT. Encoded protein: CASIGRGTGELFF.

The CDR3 bases are TGTGCCAGCAGCTTAACGGTAGCGGGGAGGGACACCGGGGAGCTGTTTTTT. It is translated as CASSLTVAGRDTGELFF. The chain joins TRBV7-6 to TRBJ2-2; 8 bases align to TRBD2. J gave up 3 bases and V 2 bases, and 8 bases lay outside the gene matches. CDR1 is SGHVS and CDR2 is FNYEAQ in the germline V gene. This CDR3 spans 17 amino acids.

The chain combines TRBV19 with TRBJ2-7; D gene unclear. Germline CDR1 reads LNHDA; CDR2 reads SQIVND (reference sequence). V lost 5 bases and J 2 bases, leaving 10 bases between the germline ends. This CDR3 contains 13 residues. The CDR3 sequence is CASSETPPYEQYF. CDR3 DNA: TGTGCCAGTAGTGAAACACCTCCCTACGAGCAGTACTTC. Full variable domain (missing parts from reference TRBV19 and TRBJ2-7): DGGITQSPKYLFRKEGQNVTLSCEQNLNHDAMYWYRQDPGQGLRLIYYSQIVNDFQKGDIAEGYSVSREKKESFPLTVTSAQKNPTAFYLCASSETPPYEQYFGPGTRLTVT.

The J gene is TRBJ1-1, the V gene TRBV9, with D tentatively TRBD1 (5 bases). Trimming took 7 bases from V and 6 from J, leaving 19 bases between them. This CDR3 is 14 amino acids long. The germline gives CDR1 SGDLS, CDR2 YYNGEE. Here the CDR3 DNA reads TGTGCCAGCTCACGGCCCGCCAGGGACGCTGAAGCTTTCTTT. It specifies CASSRPARDAEAFF.

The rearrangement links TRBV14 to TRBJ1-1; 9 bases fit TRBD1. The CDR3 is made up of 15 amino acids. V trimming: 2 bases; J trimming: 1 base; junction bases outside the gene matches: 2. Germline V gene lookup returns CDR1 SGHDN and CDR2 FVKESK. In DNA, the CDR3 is TGTGCCAGCAGCCAAAGGACAGGGGCGAACACTGAAGCTTTCTTT. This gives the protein CASSQRTGANTEAFF.

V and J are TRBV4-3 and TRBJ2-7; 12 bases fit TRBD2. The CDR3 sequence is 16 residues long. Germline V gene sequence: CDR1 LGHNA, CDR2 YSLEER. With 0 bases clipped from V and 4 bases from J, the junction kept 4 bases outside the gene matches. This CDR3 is CASSQDRTSGGYEQYF. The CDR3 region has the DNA TGCGCCAGCAGCCAAGATAGAACTAGCGGGGGGTACGAGCAGTACTTC.

CDR3 protein: CAITSGRLAGANEQFF. CDR3 bases: TGTGCCATCACCTCAGGGCGACTAGCGGGGGCCAATGAGCAGTTCTTC. The genes are TRBV10-3 and TRBJ2-1; TRBD2 matches 12 bases. Trimming removed 7 bases from V and 6 bases from J; junction bases left unmatched: 10. There are 16 residues in the CDR3. Germline V gene sequence: CDR1 ENHRY, CDR2 SYGVKD.

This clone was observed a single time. The chain's CDR3 is CASSMSTSVPGYTF. The CDR3 DNA reads as TGTGCCAGTAGTATGAGTACCAGTGTTCCTGGCTACACCTTC. The chain joins TRBV19 to TRBJ1-2, with D unclear. The CDR3 loop spans 14 amino acids. The V and J ends lost 3 bases and 7 bases respectively, with 15 bases between them. CDR1 is LNHDA and CDR2 is SQIVND in the germline V gene (reference sequence). Full variable domain (outside the CDR3, taken from reference TRBV19 and TRBJ1-2): DGGITQSPKYLFRKEGQNVTLSCEQNLNHDAMYWYRQDPGQGLRLIYYSQIVNDFQKGDIAEGYSVSREKKESFPLTVTSAQKNPTAFYLCASSMSTSVPGYTFGSGTRLTVV.

CDR3 sequence reads: CASSPATGGEETQYF. The CDR3 DNA sequence: TGTGCCAGCTCACCGGCAACAGGGGGCGAAGAGACCCAGTACTTC. The chain combines TRBV18 with TRBJ2-5; 9 nucleotides agree with TRBD1. This CDR3 region has 15 residues. V lost 3 bases, J lost 3 bases, and 5 bases stayed unmatched. In germline, CDR1 is KGHSH, CDR2 LQKENI.

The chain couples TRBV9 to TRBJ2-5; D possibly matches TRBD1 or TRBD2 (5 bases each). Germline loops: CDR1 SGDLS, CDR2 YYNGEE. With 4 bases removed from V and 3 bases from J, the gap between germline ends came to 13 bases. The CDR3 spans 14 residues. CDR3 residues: CASSPGDGEETQYF. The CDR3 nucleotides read TGTGCCAGCAGCCCCGGGGACGGAGAAGAGACCCAGTACTTC.

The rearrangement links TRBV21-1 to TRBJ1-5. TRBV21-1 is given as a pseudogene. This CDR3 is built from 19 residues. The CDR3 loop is CASSLVAFWVLYSNQPQHF. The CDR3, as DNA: TGTGCCAGCAGCCTGGTGGCGTTTTGGGTCCTTTATAGCAATCAGCCCCAGCATTTT.

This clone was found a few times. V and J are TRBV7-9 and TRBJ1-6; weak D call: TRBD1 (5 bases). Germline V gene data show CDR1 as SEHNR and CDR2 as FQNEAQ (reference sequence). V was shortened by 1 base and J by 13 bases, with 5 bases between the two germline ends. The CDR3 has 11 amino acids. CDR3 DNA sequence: TGTGCCAGCAGCTTAGGGGGGCCCCTCCACTTT. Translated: CASSLGGPLHF.

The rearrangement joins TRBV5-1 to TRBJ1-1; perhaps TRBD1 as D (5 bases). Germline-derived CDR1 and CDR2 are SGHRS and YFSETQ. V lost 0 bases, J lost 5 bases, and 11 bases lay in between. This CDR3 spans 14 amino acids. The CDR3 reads CASSLARGETEAFF. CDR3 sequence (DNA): TGCGCCAGCAGCTTGGCGCGGGGGGAAACTGAAGCTTTCTTT.

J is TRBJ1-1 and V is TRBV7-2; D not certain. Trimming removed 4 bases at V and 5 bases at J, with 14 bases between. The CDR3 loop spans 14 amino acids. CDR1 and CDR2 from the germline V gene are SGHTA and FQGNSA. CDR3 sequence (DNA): TGTGCCAGCAGCTCCGAAGGATTTGGGACTGAAGCTTTCTTT. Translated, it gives CASSSEGFGTEAFF. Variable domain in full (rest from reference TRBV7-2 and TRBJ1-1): GAGVSQSPSNKVTEKGKDVELRCDPISGHTALYWYRQSLGQGLEFLIYFQGNSAPDKSGLPSDRFSAERTGGSVSTLTIQRTQQEDSAVYLCASSSEGFGTEAFFGQGTRLTVV.

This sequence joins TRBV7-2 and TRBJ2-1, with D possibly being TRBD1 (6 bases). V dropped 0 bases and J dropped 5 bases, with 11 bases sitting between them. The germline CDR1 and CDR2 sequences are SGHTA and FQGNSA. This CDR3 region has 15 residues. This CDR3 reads CASSLAGTLNNEQFF. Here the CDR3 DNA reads TGTGCCAGCAGCTTAGCCGGGACACTAAACAATGAGCAGTTCTTC. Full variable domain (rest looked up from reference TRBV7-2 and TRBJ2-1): GAGVSQSPSNKVTEKGKDVELRCDPISGHTALYWYRQSLGQGLEFLIYFQGNSAPDKSGLPSDRFSAERTGGSVSTLTIQRTQQEDSAVYLCASSLAGTLNNEQFFGPGTRLTVL.

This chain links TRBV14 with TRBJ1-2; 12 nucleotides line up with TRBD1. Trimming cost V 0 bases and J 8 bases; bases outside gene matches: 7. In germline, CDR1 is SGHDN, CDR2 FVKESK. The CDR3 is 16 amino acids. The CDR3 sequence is CASSQDGTGGSGGYTF. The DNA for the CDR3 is TGTGCCAGCAGCCAAGATGGGACAGGGGGCAGTGGAGGCTACACCTTC. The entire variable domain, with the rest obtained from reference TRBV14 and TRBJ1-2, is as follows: EAGVTQFPSHSVIEKGQTVTLRCDPISGHDNLYWYRRVMGKEIKFLLHFVKESKQDESGMPNNRFLAERTGGTYSTLKVQPAELEDSGVYFCASSQDGTGGSGGYTFGSGTRLTVV.

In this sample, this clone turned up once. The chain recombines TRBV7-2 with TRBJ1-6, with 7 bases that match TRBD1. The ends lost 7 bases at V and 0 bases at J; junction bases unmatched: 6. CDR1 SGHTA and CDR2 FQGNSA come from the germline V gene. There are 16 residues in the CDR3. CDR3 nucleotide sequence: TGTGCCAGCACCTCAGGACAGGCCTCCTATAATTCACCCCTCCACTTT. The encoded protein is CASTSGQASYNSPLHF.

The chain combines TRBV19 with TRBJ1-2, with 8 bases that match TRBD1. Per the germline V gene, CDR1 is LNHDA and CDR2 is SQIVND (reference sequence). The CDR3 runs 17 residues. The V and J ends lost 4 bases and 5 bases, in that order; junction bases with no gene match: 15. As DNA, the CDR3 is TGTGCCAGTAGTAACCCCTACAGGACAGGGTGGGAGTATGGCTACACCTTC. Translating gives CASSNPYRTGWEYGYTF.

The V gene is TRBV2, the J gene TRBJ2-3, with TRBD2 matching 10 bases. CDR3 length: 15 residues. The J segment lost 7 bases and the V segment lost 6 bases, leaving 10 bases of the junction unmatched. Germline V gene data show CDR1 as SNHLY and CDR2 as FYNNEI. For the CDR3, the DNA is TGTGCCAGCAGGACCAGCGGGGGGGAATTAAATACGCAGTATTTT. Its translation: CASRTSGGELNTQYF.

CDR3: CASSYGDRHYEQYF. DNA of the CDR3: TGTGCCAGCAGTTACGGGGACAGACACTACGAGCAGTACTTC. J is TRBJ2-7 and V is TRBV6-2 or TRBV6-3, with TRBD1 identical over 7 bases. Unmatched junction bases numbered 4, after V lost 2 bases and J lost 3 bases. Germline CDR1 and CDR2: MNHEY and SVGEGT. The length of the CDR3 is 14 residues.

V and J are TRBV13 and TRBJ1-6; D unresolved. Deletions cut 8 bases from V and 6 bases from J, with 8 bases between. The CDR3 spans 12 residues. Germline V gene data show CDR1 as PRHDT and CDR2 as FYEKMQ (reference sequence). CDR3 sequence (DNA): TGTGCCAGCCGACATCGTAATTCACCCCTCCACTTT. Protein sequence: CASRHRNSPLHF.

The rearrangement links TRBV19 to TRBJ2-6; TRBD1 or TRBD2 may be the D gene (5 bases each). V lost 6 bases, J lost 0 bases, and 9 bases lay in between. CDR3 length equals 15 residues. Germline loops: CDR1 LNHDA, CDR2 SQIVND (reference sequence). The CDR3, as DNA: TGTGCCAGTAGGGGACCGTTCTCTGGGGCCAACGTCCTGACTTTC. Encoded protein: CASRGPFSGANVLTF.

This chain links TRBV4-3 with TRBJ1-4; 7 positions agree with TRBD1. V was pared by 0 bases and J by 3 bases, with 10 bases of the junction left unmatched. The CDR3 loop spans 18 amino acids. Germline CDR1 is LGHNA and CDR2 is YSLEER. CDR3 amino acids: CASSQDRVLRGANEKLFF. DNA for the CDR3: TGCGCCAGCAGCCAAGATCGCGTCCTCAGGGGGGCTAATGAAAAACTGTTTTTT.

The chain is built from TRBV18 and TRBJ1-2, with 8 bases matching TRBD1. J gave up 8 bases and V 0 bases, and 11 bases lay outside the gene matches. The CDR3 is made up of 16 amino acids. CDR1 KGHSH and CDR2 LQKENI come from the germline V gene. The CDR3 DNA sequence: TGTGCCAGCTCACCACCTATCTCGGGACAGGCCCGCGGCTACACCTTC. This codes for CASSPPISGQARGYTF.

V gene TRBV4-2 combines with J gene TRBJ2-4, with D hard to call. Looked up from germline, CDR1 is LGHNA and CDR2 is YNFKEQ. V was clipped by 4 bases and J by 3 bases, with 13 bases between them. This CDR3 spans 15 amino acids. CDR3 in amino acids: CASSRETVVKNIQYF. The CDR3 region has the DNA TGTGCCAGCAGCCGAGAGACCGTAGTCAAAAACATTCAGTACTTC.

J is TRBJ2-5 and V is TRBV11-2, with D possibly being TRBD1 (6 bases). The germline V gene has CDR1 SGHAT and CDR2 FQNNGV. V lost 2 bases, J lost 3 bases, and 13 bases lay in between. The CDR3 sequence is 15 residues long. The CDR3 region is CASSLRQVGKETQYF. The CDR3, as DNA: TGTGCCAGCAGCTTACGACAGGTCGGAAAAGAGACCCAGTACTTC.